The TCR beta chain under discussion was sequenced for a study of blood T cell repertoires in COVID-19. Turning to the study itself: The origin of the acute and convalescent COVID-19 samples was the United States, Italy and Spain.

In the study's own analysis: Estimation of nucleated cell counts relied on the amplification of reference gene primers. TCRdb's table, derived via immunoSEQ multiplex PCR, lists solely in-frame clones and lacks some. For V, J and clone size, that table is used; D and trimming come from the DNA. Of hundreds of thousands of clones listed, more than 75% are singletons. Each participant's cohort was designated according to participant-reported clinical history. Each recovered donor of Cohort 3 presented with two negative PCRs, clearance, or symptom resolution. In germline, CDR1 is SGHNT, CDR2 YYREEE (reference sequence). V dropped 2 bases and J dropped 5; count of bases not matched to a gene: 1. The CDR3 consists of 13 residues.

Sequencing was performed on PBMCs or T cells enriched from blood (not recorded which). The sequence was collected from a man aged 30 to 39 who had recovered from COVID-19. This chain uses TRBV5-4 with TRBJ2-7; 10 bases are shared with TRBD2. The CDR3 nucleotides read TGTGCCAGCAGCTTAACTAGCGGGAACGAGCAGTACTTC. Its protein product is CASSLTSGNEQYF.